The clone carrying this T cell receptor (beta chain) was counted between two and nine times. This sample was taken from a study of CD8+CD57+ T cells in acquired aplastic anemia. The template for TCR beta VDJ and CDR3 sequence profiling was genomic DNA. TCRdb independently ran MiXCR on the reads; one entry per CDR3 protein. Among some 170,000 distinct CDR3 sequences listed, roughly three fifths were seen once. The J segment lost 5 bases and the V segment lost 5 bases, leaving 6 bases of the junction unmatched. The germline V gene encodes CDR1 SGHTA and CDR2 FQGTGA. The CDR3 is 15 residues long. Patients included in sequencing had previously demonstrated CD8+CD57+ cell expansion by flow cytometry. Patients were treatment-naive when blood was sampled.

This clonotype was obtained from a human donor with aplastic anemia. The gene calls are TRBV7-3 and TRBJ2-7; 13 bases fit TRBD2. Sequencing used sorted CD4+, CD8+, or CD8+CD57+ T cells (not recorded which) from PBMCs. The CDR3 coding sequence is TGTGCCAGCAGCCGGACTAGCGGGGGCAATGACGAGCAGTACTTC. Translating it yields CASSRTSGGNDEQYF.